Here is one T cell receptor beta chain with its context. This clonotype was counted a few times. Which antigen it targets is not known. The input lacks base qualities; no much larger clone sits a single base away. The germline V gene specifies MGHDK as CDR1 and SYGVNS as CDR2. The CDR3 contains 14 residues, cysteine and phenylalanine counted. Just CDR3 DNA is preserved here, 42 bases in frame from base 1. The V end loses 3 bases and the J end loses 0 bases, and a stretch of 8 bases separates them. Graves' hyperthyroidism was defined as stable when no progression to ophthalmopathy occurred over 18 months of follow-up. Hyperthyroidism patients were newly diagnosed, with disease duration under 2 months, and aged 18 to 65 years. The study excluded patients with uncontrolled infections, other autoimmune diseases, pregnancy or lactation. Diagnoses were established on the basis of clinical symptoms, serum thyroxine and TRAb, thyroid ultrasound, and orbital computed tomography. PBMCs were separated from 7.5 to 10 ml of fresh peripheral blood using Ficoll-Paque density gradient centrifugation. Trizol reagent was used to extract total RNA, and RNA quality was then checked on an Agilent 2100 Bioanalyzer.

The TCR beta CDR3 regions were amplified from the RNA transcripts. A first-round RT-PCR of the TCR CDR3 used the HTBI primer set with the Qiagen OneStep RT-PCR kit. A second multiplex PCR round built the libraries, followed by size selection and purification. Libraries were sequenced paired-end with 100 bp reads on an Illumina HiSeq2000. The original methods were these. Raw data were processed with SOAPnuke, discarding reads with adapters, uncalled bases, mean Phred below 15, or no exact constant-primer or identifier match. COPE v1.2.5 was used to merge the high-quality paired reads, and each unique nucleotide sequence was defined as a clonotype. Clonotypes were aligned to IMGT TRBV, TRBD and TRBJ reference segments using MiTCR v1.1. The analysis was restricted to V-J combinations with a frequency above 0.0001, which together covered 99.2% of the repertoires. A TCS score was defined as the ratio of F50 (clonal expansion) to E x V (chaos), with BLOSUM62-based TCRdist applied between CDR3 peptides within each V-J. Welch's t-statistics and random forest reduced several hundred V-J features to some 14, which were used in a naive Bayes classifier (R e1071). TCRdb took the public reads, trimmed them with fastp at Q25, ran MiXCR for clone calling and kept in-frame beta chains. Entries that share a CDR3 protein sequence are merged under the most common genes and DNA. The V and J calls reflect TCRdb's pipeline rather than the authors' work. In all, the sample holds about 500,000 distinct CDR3 sequences, and 16% of those were seen once. Roughly 18% of the sample lies in the top ten.

The data belong to a study of T cells in Graves' hyperthyroidism and ophthalmopathy (dated by TCRdb to the late 2010s). Regarding the research as a whole: Peripheral blood was collected at initial diagnosis, before any treatment. Prospective prediction of ophthalmopathy was tested in an independent validation cohort consisting of about 19 hyperthyroidism patients and around 16 patients who later progressed to ophthalmopathy. The 75 to 100 discovery patients were randomly divided into training and test sets at a 7:3 ratio. According to the paper, TCR Vbeta CDR3 sequencing was carried out on about 140 peripheral blood samples, which came from fewer than 50 ophthalmopathy, approximately 78 hyperthyroidism and about 17 progressor patients. Once sampling was done, hyperthyroidism patients were given methimazole at a starting dose of 30 mg daily, whereas ophthalmopathy patients were given high-dose intravenous methylprednisolone. The study also compared thyroid tissue and blood T-cell repertoires from a handful of Graves' hyperthyroidism patients. A discovery cohort of approximately 97 patients, roughly 40 with Graves' ophthalmopathy and 57 with stable Graves' hyperthyroidism, was used to find distinguishing TCR V-J signatures.

The study at large found these results: In validation, progression to ophthalmopathy was predicted by the model with 70.59% sensitivity and nearly 75% specificity, a median of around 5.9 months before onset. Most expanded thyroid clonotypes (frequency above 0.001) were also detected in blood, suggesting blood repertoires may reflect thyroid immune responses. Sample size was not statistically predetermined, and blinding of investigators to group allocation was not performed. Ophthalmopathy was separated from stable hyperthyroidism by a 13 V-J signature model, with over 85% sensitivity and 81% to 82% specificity obtained in cross-validation and 80%/75% obtained in testing.

The rearranged segments are TRBV25-1 and TRBJ1-1, with no D gene named confidently. Source material: blood. The TCR comes from a woman between 18 and 29 years old with Graves' hyperthyroidism. The encoded CDR3 is CASSDPGMNTEAFF. The bases are TGTGCCAGCAGTGACCCGGGTATGAACACTGAAGCTTTCTTT.